The sequence of this T cell receptor (beta chain) was determined in a study of immune evolution from preneoplasia to lung adenocarcinoma. Study-wide context: HLA loss of heterozygosity: roughly 6.6% AIS, about 15% MIA, about 30% ADC, none AAH. General observations from the study: Normal lung had highest clonality; later lesions appeared denser, more diverse. Normal lung had the highest top T cell clone frequencies.

Data came from immunoSEQ multiplex PCR; TCRdb stores just in-frame clones and leaves some out. The sample holds 13,000 to 15,000 clones, approximately 85% seen once. Deletions cut 6 bases from V and 8 bases from J, with 14 bases between. The CDR3 covers 13 residues. Germline lookup yields CDR1 MNHNY and CDR2 SVGAGI (reference sequence). This clone was observed a handful of times. The target antigen is unknown. The receptor's source is a donor at least 70 years old with lung adenocarcinoma. Sequencing was done on a sample of FFPE lung adenocarcinoma in situ tissue. J is TRBJ1-3 and V is TRBV6-6; D call uncertain. CDR3 bases: TGTGCCAGCAGATGGGCGCAAGGAGACACCATATATTTT. Protein: CASRWAQGDTIYF.